A selection of T cell receptor beta chains follows, all from one sample in a study of blood T cells in healthy people across ages. TCRdb passed the 5' RACE reads through MiXCR, listing each CDR3 protein once. The table shows more than 1 million distinct CDR3 sequences, with around 45% occurring only once. The sequencing input was blood. The receptors were sampled from a woman aged 60-75 years in good health. CDR3s include the opening cysteine and the closing phenylalanine or tryptophan. Fields, in order: clone size, J gene, D gene, V gene, CDR3 protein, CDR3 DNA. A D gene is named only where the DNA matches it firmly. The listing skips clone size in some rows; elsewhere it reads once, few, many or a size class.

>.|TRBJ2-7|.|TRBV27
CASSPGTYDYEQYF
TGTGCCAGCAGTCCCGGGACATATGACTACGAGCAGTACTTC
>.|TRBJ2-4|.|TRBV20-1
CSARDRGAPKNIQYF
TGCAGTGCTAGAGACAGGGGGGCCCCCAAAAACATTCAGTACTTC
>.|TRBJ2-1|TRBD2|TRBV20-1
CSASTSVCNEQFF
TGCAGTGCTAGTACTAGCGTCTGCAATGAGCAGTTCTTC
>once|TRBJ1-5|TRBD1|TRBV6-1
CASGQGANNQPQHF
TGTGCCAGCGGGCAGGGGGCAAACAATCAGCCCCAGCATTTT
>.|TRBJ2-1|.|TRBV6-6
CASRTGVSYNEQFF
TGTGCCAGCAGGACGGGGGTTTCCTACAATGAGCAGTTCTTC
>.|TRBJ1-2|.|TRBV6-1
CASSDPKDGNYGYTF
TGTGCCAGCAGTGACCCGAAGGACGGTAACTATGGCTACACCTTC
>.|TRBJ2-1|.|TRBV30
CAWSVGTANEQFF
TGTGCCTGGAGTGTAGGGACTGCCAATGAGCAGTTCTTC
>.|TRBJ2-5|.|TRBV28
CASSLSGGAQTQYF
TGTGCCAGCAGTTTGAGTGGGGGCGCACAGACCCAGTACTTC
>few|TRBJ2-7|TRBD1|TRBV5-1
CASSWTGHEQYF
TGCGCCAGCAGCTGGACAGGGCACGAGCAGTACTTC
>.|TRBJ2-7|TRBD2|TRBV20-1
CSARLSGRVLYEQYF
TGCAGTGCTAGACTCAGCGGGAGAGTCTTATACGAGCAGTACTTC
>.|TRBJ2-1|TRBD1|TRBV6-1
CASSESRGTGDFEQFF
TGTGCCAGCAGTGAAAGTCGGGGGACAGGGGATTTTGAGCAGTTCTTC
>.|TRBJ2-7|TRBD1|TRBV12-3/TRBV12-4
CASSLRDRFYEQYF
TGTGCCAGCAGTTTAAGGGACAGATTTTACGAGCAGTACTTC
>.|TRBJ2-1|.|TRBV20-1
CSTLIDKYNEQFF
TGCAGTACCCTTATTGACAAATACAATGAGCAGTTCTTC
>few|TRBJ2-5|TRBD2|TRBV20-1
CSAGGGLAGETQYF
TGCAGTGCTGGGGGAGGACTAGCGGGTGAGACCCAGTACTTC
>few|TRBJ2-1|.|TRBV6-1
CASSENNEQFF
TGTGCCAGCAGTGAAAACAATGAGCAGTTCTTC
>.|TRBJ2-3|.|TRBV6-1
CASSESRWWTDTQYF
TGTGCCAGCAGTGAATCGCGGTGGTGGACAGATACGCAGTATTTT
>few|TRBJ2-1|.|TRBV28
CASSLSPPAIRMGQFF
TGTGCCAGCAGTTTATCTCCCCCGGCCATTAGAATGGGGCAGTTCTTC
>.|TRBJ2-7|TRBD1|TRBV7-8
CASSLPDRGAYEQYF
TGTGCCAGCAGCTTACCGGACAGGGGAGCCTACGAGCAGTACTTC
>few|TRBJ2-3|TRBD1|TRBV12-3/TRBV12-4
CASRTTGGGDTQYF
TGTGCCAGCAGAACGACAGGGGGCGGTGATACGCAGTATTTT
>.|TRBJ2-5|.|TRBV29-1
CSVTDNSGLRFEQYF
TGCAGCGTCACTGACAACAGCGGATTAAGGTTTGAGCAGTACTTC
>.|TRBJ2-4|TRBD2|TRBV27
CANSPGGKDIQYF
TGTGCCAACAGTCCCGGGGGGAAGGACATTCAGTACTTC
>few|TRBJ2-3|.|TRBV5-1
CASTIASPSTDTQYF
TGCGCCAGCACAATTGCAAGCCCTAGCACAGATACGCAGTATTTT
>few|TRBJ2-1|.|TRBV7-9
CASSFPGSHNEQFF
TGTGCCAGCAGCTTTCCGGGCAGCCACAATGAGCAGTTCTTC
>.|TRBJ2-7|.|TRBV28
CASSAPGTLYEQYF
TGTGCCAGCAGTGCTCCTGGGACACTCTACGAGCAGTACTTC
>.|TRBJ2-3|.|TRBV28
CASREGHADTQYF
TGTGCCAGCCGCGAGGGTCACGCAGATACGCAGTATTTT
>few|TRBJ1-2|.|TRBV29-1
CSVGQVVYGYTF
TGCAGCGTTGGACAGGTGGTTTATGGCTACACCTTC
>few|TRBJ2-1|TRBD1|TRBV6-5
CASSYFLPRDRGTFSYNEQFF
TGTGCCAGCAGTTACTTCCTCCCCCGGGACAGGGGCACCTTCTCCTACAATGAGCAGTTCTTC
>.|TRBJ2-3|.|TRBV20-1
CSAWGLAASTDTQYF
TGCAGTGCCTGGGGGCTAGCGGCAAGCACAGATACGCAGTATTTT
>.|TRBJ2-5|TRBD2|TRBV20-1
CSARDGGEGETQYF
TGCAGTGCTAGAGATGGGGGGGAGGGGGAGACCCAGTACTTC
>.|TRBJ1-1|.|TRBV29-1
CSVPGRGTEAFF
TGCAGCGTTCCGGGGAGGGGAACTGAAGCTTTCTTT
>.|TRBJ2-3|TRBD2|TRBV10-3
CAISPVAGIGTDTQYF
TGTGCCATCAGTCCGGTAGCGGGAATAGGCACAGATACGCAGTATTTT
>.|TRBJ2-1|.|TRBV7-9
CVSTQGRTYNEQFF
TGTGTCAGCACCCAGGGCAGGACCTACAATGAGCAGTTCTTC
>.|TRBJ2-5|.|TRBV5-1
CASRLTGTTPGETQYF
TGCGCCAGCAGGCTAACCGGGACAACCCCGGGAGAGACCCAGTACTTC
>.|TRBJ2-4|TRBD2|TRBV4-2
CASSQGLAATAKNIQYF
TGTGCCAGCAGCCAAGGACTAGCGGCAACAGCCAAAAACATTCAGTACTTC
>.|TRBJ2-2|.|TRBV4-1
CASSQDDGTRLAGELFF
TGCGCCAGCAGCCAAGATGATGGGACACGGCTAGCCGGGGAGCTGTTTTTT
>.|TRBJ1-2|.|TRBV7-9
CASSLHREGYTF
TGTGCCAGCAGCTTACACAGAGAAGGCTACACCTTC
>.|TRBJ2-5|TRBD1|TRBV20-1
CSAVPGQGGLGETQYF
TGCAGTGCTGTTCCGGGACAGGGAGGTTTGGGAGAGACCCAGTACTTC
>once|TRBJ1-2|.|TRBV7-6
CASSTDPKAEYGYTF
TGTGCCAGCAGCACTGACCCCAAGGCGGAGTATGGCTACACCTTC
>.|TRBJ2-7|TRBD1|TRBV7-9
CAAVDRESDEQYF
TGTGCCGCTGTGGACAGGGAGTCCGACGAGCAGTACTTC
>.|TRBJ2-1|TRBD2|TRBV5-1
CASSLGIAGANEQFF
TGCGCCAGCAGCTTGGGGATAGCGGGAGCCAATGAGCAGTTCTTC
>few|TRBJ2-5|.|TRBV7-2
CASSIFSAQETQYF
TGTGCCAGCAGTATTTTCAGTGCCCAAGAGACCCAGTACTTC
>few|TRBJ2-7|TRBD1|TRBV12-5
CASGPGTVTYEQYF
TGTGCTAGTGGTCCCGGGACAGTCACCTACGAGCAGTACTTC
>.|TRBJ2-7|.|TRBV11-2
CASSLGASALYEQYF
TGTGCCAGCAGCTTAGGGGCTAGCGCGCTGTACGAGCAGTACTTC
>.|TRBJ2-1|.|TRBV27
CASSLFAAPPYNEQFF
TGTGCCAGCAGTTTATTTGCGGCTCCCCCCTACAATGAGCAGTTCTTC
>.|TRBJ2-2|.|TRBV29-1
CSVGRRGPGELFF
TGCAGCGTTGGCCGAAGGGGTCCCGGGGAGCTGTTTTTT
>.|TRBJ2-5|TRBD2|TRBV20-1
CSADRGSPQETQYF
TGCAGTGCAGATCGCGGGAGTCCGCAGGAGACCCAGTACTTC
>.|TRBJ2-1|TRBD1|TRBV16
CASSQSTGSSYEQFF
TGTGCCAGCAGCCAATCGACAGGGTCTTCCTACGAGCAGTTCTTC
>.|TRBJ2-6|.|TRBV9
CASSSRPGASGANVLTF
TGTGCCAGCAGCTCCCGGCCCGGGGCCTCTGGGGCCAACGTCCTGACTTTC
>.|TRBJ2-1|.|TRBV7-3
CASSLRPLSVTNNEQFF
TGTGCCAGCAGCTTAAGACCTCTTAGCGTTACAAACAATGAGCAGTTCTTC
>.|TRBJ2-1|.|TRBV9
CASRETSYNEQFF
TGTGCCAGCAGAGAAACTTCCTACAATGAGCAGTTCTTC
>once|TRBJ1-2|.|TRBV4-1
CASSQRVWGAGQSANYGYTF
TGCGCCAGCAGCCAAAGAGTATGGGGGGCAGGGCAATCAGCTAACTATGGCTACACCTTC
>.|TRBJ1-5|TRBD1|TRBV6-2/TRBV6-3
CASRGPGQANQPQHF
TGTGCCAGCAGGGGACCGGGACAGGCCAATCAGCCCCAGCATTTT
>.|TRBJ2-1|TRBD2|TRBV7-9
CASSRWVAGYNEQFF
TGTGCCAGCAGCCGCTGGGTAGCGGGGTACAATGAGCAGTTCTTC
>.|TRBJ2-3|.|TRBV9
CASEVGGASTDTQYF
TGTGCCAGCGAGGTCGGCGGGGCAAGCACAGATACGCAGTATTTT
>few|TRBJ1-2|.|TRBV25-1
CASSEFVTGSNYGYTF
TGTGCCAGCAGTGAATTTGTAACCGGCTCTAACTATGGCTACACCTTC
>once|TRBJ1-5|TRBD1|TRBV7-8
CASSPDRAQAPQHF
TGTGCCAGCAGCCCGGACAGGGCCCAGGCGCCCCAGCATTTT
>once|TRBJ1-5|.|TRBV6-6
CASSYWGQENQPQHF
TGTGCCAGCAGTTACTGGGGCCAGGAGAATCAGCCCCAGCATTTT